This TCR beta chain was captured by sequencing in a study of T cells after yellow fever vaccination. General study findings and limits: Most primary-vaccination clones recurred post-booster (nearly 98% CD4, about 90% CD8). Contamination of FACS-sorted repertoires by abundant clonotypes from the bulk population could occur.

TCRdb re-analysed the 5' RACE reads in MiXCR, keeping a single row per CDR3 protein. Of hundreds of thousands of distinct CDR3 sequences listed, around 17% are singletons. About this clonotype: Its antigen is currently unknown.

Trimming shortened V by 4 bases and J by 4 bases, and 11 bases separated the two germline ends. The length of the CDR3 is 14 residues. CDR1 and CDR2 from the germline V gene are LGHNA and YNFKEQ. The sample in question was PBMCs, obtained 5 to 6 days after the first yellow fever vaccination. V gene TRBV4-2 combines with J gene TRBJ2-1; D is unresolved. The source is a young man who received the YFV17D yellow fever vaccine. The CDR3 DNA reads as TGTGCCAGCAGCCCAGAGAAGGGTTACAATGAGCAGTTCTTC. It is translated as CASSPEKGYNEQFF.